These T cell receptor beta chains were read from a single sample in a study of tumor-infiltrating lymphocytes in primary liver carcinoma. Each CDR3 protein is one row after TCRdb ran MiXCR on the multiplex PCR reads. The repertoire consists of 310,000 or so distinct CDR3 sequences, with 65% occurring once and the leading ten covering roughly 6.5%. Sequencing used peripheral blood. The receptors stem from a man in his forties with primary liver carcinoma and hepatitis B virus infection. Each CDR3 is given with its conserved first and last residue. Each record gives: D gene, V gene, J gene, clone size, CDR3 DNA, CDR3 protein. The D gene is left open where the match is weak. Clone size is shown for a subset of rows, as once, few, many or a class of expanded clone.

d_gene: TRBD1; v_gene: TRBV4-1; j_gene: TRBJ2-3; abundance: .; CDR3nt: TGCGCCAGCAGCCAAGATCAAGGCAGGGGGCGCGTCGGAGATACGCAGTATTTT; CDR3aa: CASSQDQGRGRVGDTQYF
d_gene: .; v_gene: TRBV28; j_gene: TRBJ2-7; abundance: .; CDR3nt: TGTGCCGGCAGAAGGGCAGGTTCGCCCCGAAACGAGCAGTACTTC; CDR3aa: CAGRRAGSPRNEQYF
d_gene: .; v_gene: TRBV29-1; j_gene: TRBJ2-4; abundance: .; CDR3nt: TGCAGCGTTGAGGGGCAGGGCGTCGGGATCATTCAGTACTTC; CDR3aa: CSVEGQGVGIIQYF
d_gene: TRBD2; v_gene: TRBV6-2/TRBV6-3; j_gene: TRBJ2-2; abundance: few; CDR3nt: TGTGCCAGCAGACCGTCTAGCGGGAGGTCGTGGACCGGGGAGCTGTTTTTT; CDR3aa: CASRPSSGRSWTGELFF
d_gene: .; v_gene: TRBV4-3; j_gene: TRBJ1-4; abundance: .; CDR3nt: TGCGCCAGCAGCCAGGGCATCTGGCTTCCGAATGGAAAACTGTTTTTT; CDR3aa: CASSQGIWLPNGKLFF
d_gene: .; v_gene: TRBV7-9; j_gene: TRBJ2-7; abundance: once; CDR3nt: TGTGCCAGCAGCTTAACTTCGGTGGGCGAGCAGTACTTC; CDR3aa: CASSLTSVGEQYF
d_gene: .; v_gene: TRBV11-1; j_gene: TRBJ2-1; abundance: .; CDR3nt: TGTGCCAGCAGCAGCCCCGGGTTGGGGGATGGTGAGCAGTTCTTC; CDR3aa: CASSSPGLGDGEQFF
d_gene: TRBD1; v_gene: TRBV5-4; j_gene: TRBJ2-7; abundance: .; CDR3nt: TGTGTCAGCAGCACGGGGACAGGGAGGTACGAGCAGTACTTC; CDR3aa: CVSSTGTGRYEQYF
d_gene: TRBD2; v_gene: TRBV10-1; j_gene: TRBJ2-2; abundance: many; CDR3nt: TGTGCCAGCAGTTCCGGGACTAGCGGCACCGGGGAGCTGTTTTTT; CDR3aa: CASSSGTSGTGELFF
d_gene: .; v_gene: TRBV12-3/TRBV12-4; j_gene: TRBJ2-1; abundance: .; CDR3nt: TGTGCCAGCAGTTCTCATAAGGGGGATAACTCTTATAACTTC; CDR3aa: CASSSHKGDNSYNF
d_gene: .; v_gene: TRBV5-4; j_gene: TRBJ2-1; abundance: few; CDR3nt: TGTGCCAGCAGCTTGGTTGGAAACCGCAATGAGCAGTTCTTC; CDR3aa: CASSLVGNRNEQFF
d_gene: TRBD1; v_gene: TRBV7-9; j_gene: TRBJ2-7; abundance: .; CDR3nt: TGTGCCAGCAGTTCCGATACAGGGGGCTACGAGCAGTACTTC; CDR3aa: CASSSDTGGYEQYF
d_gene: .; v_gene: TRBV11-2; j_gene: TRBJ2-3; abundance: medium-sized; CDR3nt: TGTGCCAGCAGCTTAGGGACGGGGAGAGGAGATACGCAGTATTTT; CDR3aa: CASSLGTGRGDTQYF
d_gene: .; v_gene: TRBV11-2; j_gene: TRBJ2-3; abundance: .; CDR3nt: TGTACCAGCAGCTTGTCTACTGAGGCAGATACGCAGTATTTT; CDR3aa: CTSSLSTEADTQYF
d_gene: TRBD2; v_gene: TRBV6-5; j_gene: TRBJ2-3; abundance: many; CDR3nt: TGTGCCAGCTGGGCGGGAGGGCCTCGTGCGCAATTGGATACGCAGTATTTT; CDR3aa: CASWAGGPRAQLDTQYF
d_gene: TRBD1; v_gene: TRBV6-6; j_gene: TRBJ1-2; abundance: few; CDR3nt: TGTGCCAGCACCTCAGGACAGGGAAACTATGGCTACACCTTC; CDR3aa: CASTSGQGNYGYTF
d_gene: .; v_gene: TRBV11-2; j_gene: TRBJ1-5; abundance: .; CDR3nt: TGTGCCAGCAGCGAAGCGGGGGTCAGCATAGATATGCAGCATTTT; CDR3aa: CASSEAGVSIDMQHF
d_gene: .; v_gene: TRBV28; j_gene: TRBJ1-1; abundance: .; CDR3nt: TGTGCCAGCAGTCCAACTCTGTACACTGAAGCTTTCTTT; CDR3aa: CASSPTLYTEAFF
d_gene: TRBD1; v_gene: TRBV11-1; j_gene: TRBJ2-7; abundance: .; CDR3nt: TGTACCAGCAGCCAAATCGGGACAGGGGGTTTGAACGAGCAGTACTTC; CDR3aa: CTSSQIGTGGLNEQYF
d_gene: TRBD1; v_gene: TRBV4-1; j_gene: TRBJ2-2; abundance: .; CDR3nt: TGCGCCAGCAACGATGGACAGGGGGTTAACCCGGGAGCTGTTTTT; CDR3aa: CASNDGQGVNPGAVF
d_gene: .; v_gene: TRBV4-3; j_gene: TRBJ2-7; abundance: many; CDR3nt: TGCGCCAGCAGCCAAGTGGGGGACACCAACTACGAGCAGTACTTC; CDR3aa: CASSQVGDTNYEQYF
d_gene: .; v_gene: TRBV6-5; j_gene: TRBJ1-6; abundance: .; CDR3nt: TGTGCCAACAGTTACCTGGATTTAGGTTCACCCCTCCACTTT; CDR3aa: CANSYLDLGSPLHF
d_gene: TRBD2; v_gene: TRBV7-4; j_gene: TRBJ2-3; abundance: few; CDR3nt: TGTGCCAGCAGCTTGGAGGGAGGGTTGGATACGCAGTATTTT; CDR3aa: CASSLEGGLDTQYF
d_gene: .; v_gene: TRBV5-5; j_gene: TRBJ2-1; abundance: .; CDR3nt: TGTGCCAGCAGCTTGAGGGTAGGGGGGGAAGCCGATGAGCAGTTCTTC; CDR3aa: CASSLRVGGEADEQFF
d_gene: .; v_gene: TRBV10-3; j_gene: TRBJ1-2; abundance: .; CDR3nt: TGTGCCATCAGTGCAGCGGTCTATGGCTACACCTTC; CDR3aa: CAISAAVYGYTF
d_gene: .; v_gene: TRBV29-1; j_gene: TRBJ1-1; abundance: many; CDR3nt: TGCAGCGTTGAAGAAGCGGCTTGGGGGAGCAACACTGAAGCTTTCTTT; CDR3aa: CSVEEAAWGSNTEAFF
d_gene: .; v_gene: TRBV30; j_gene: TRBJ1-4; abundance: .; CDR3nt: TGTGCCTGGAGTGTACGTGGCTCGGTACTGTCTTTT; CDR3aa: CAWSVRGSVLSF
d_gene: TRBD2; v_gene: TRBV29-1; j_gene: TRBJ2-1; abundance: .; CDR3nt: TGCAGTGTTGTAATGGGCTATGGGACTAGCTGGTGGAATGAGCAGTTCTTC; CDR3aa: CSVVMGYGTSWWNEQFF
d_gene: .; v_gene: TRBV29-1; j_gene: TRBJ2-1; abundance: many; CDR3nt: TGCAGCGTCTGGTCCAATGAGCAGTTCTTC; CDR3aa: CSVWSNEQFF
d_gene: .; v_gene: TRBV10-3; j_gene: TRBJ1-1; abundance: many; CDR3nt: TGTGCCATCAGTGAGGAGGGTTTGGACACTGAAGCTTTCTTT; CDR3aa: CAISEEGLDTEAFF
d_gene: .; v_gene: TRBV4-1; j_gene: TRBJ2-1; abundance: .; CDR3nt: TGCGCCAGCAGCCAAGAGGGGCTAATAGACAATGAGCAGTTCTTC; CDR3aa: CASSQEGLIDNEQFF
d_gene: .; v_gene: TRBV6-1; j_gene: TRBJ2-3; abundance: .; CDR3nt: TGTGCCAGCAGCGGGACTCAGGGTACGCAGTATTTT; CDR3aa: CASSGTQGTQYF
d_gene: .; v_gene: TRBV20-1; j_gene: TRBJ1-5; abundance: .; CDR3nt: TGCAGTGCTAGAACCCAGGGCGATCAGCCCCAGCATTTT; CDR3aa: CSARTQGDQPQHF
d_gene: .; v_gene: TRBV6-5; j_gene: TRBJ2-6; abundance: .; CDR3nt: TGTGCCAGCAGTTACTCGTGCTCTGGGGCCAACGTCCTGACTTTC; CDR3aa: CASSYSCSGANVLTF
d_gene: .; v_gene: TRBV12-3/TRBV12-4; j_gene: TRBJ2-7; abundance: .; CDR3nt: TGTGCCAGCAGTCATACGACTGGATCCTACGAGCAGTACTTC; CDR3aa: CASSHTTGSYEQYF
d_gene: .; v_gene: TRBV11-2; j_gene: TRBJ2-2; abundance: .; CDR3nt: TGTGCCATCTGCTTAGTTAGGACACTACGGGGCACCGGGGAGCTGTATTTT; CDR3aa: CAICLVRTLRGTGELYF
d_gene: .; v_gene: TRBV6-1; j_gene: TRBJ2-7; abundance: once; CDR3nt: TGTGCCAGCAGTGAAGCGCTTGGGGTCTCCTACAAGCAGTACTTC; CDR3aa: CASSEALGVSYKQYF
d_gene: TRBD2; v_gene: TRBV11-3; j_gene: TRBJ2-5; abundance: many; CDR3nt: TGTGCCAGCAGCCGTAGCGGGACGGAGACCCAGTACTTC; CDR3aa: CASSRSGTETQYF
d_gene: .; v_gene: TRBV6-2/TRBV6-3; j_gene: TRBJ2-1; abundance: .; CDR3nt: TGTGCCAGCACCTTTACTTTCGGAAAAAGCGGGCCTTACAATGAGCAGTTCTTC; CDR3aa: CASTFTFGKSGPYNEQFF
d_gene: .; v_gene: TRBV29-1; j_gene: TRBJ1-5; abundance: .; CDR3nt: TGCAGAGTTGTAAGATCCCTAAATCAGCCCCAGCATTTT; CDR3aa: CRVVRSLNQPQHF
d_gene: TRBD1; v_gene: TRBV11-2; j_gene: TRBJ2-3; abundance: .; CDR3nt: TGTGCCAGCAGCTTAGTAGGGACAGGGGGCTATAGAGATACGCAGTATTTT; CDR3aa: CASSLVGTGGYRDTQYF